These T cell receptor beta chains were read from a single sample in a study of blood T cells in healthy people across ages. TCRdb re-called the 5' RACE reads with MiXCR, one entry per CDR3 protein. The table lists 1.6 million or so distinct CDR3 sequences, roughly 32% of them singletons, with approximately 10% in the top ten. The material sequenced was blood. The receptors stem from a woman in her thirties in good health. Both conserved end residues are part of each CDR3. A D gene is named only where the DNA matches it firmly. The size field is filled for only some rows; it gives once, few, many or a size class.

cdr3_nt,cdr3_aa,v_call,d_call,clone_size,j_call
TGCAGCGGTCACACAGGGGGCCCCAATGAGCAGTTCTTC,CSGHTGGPNEQFF,TRBV29-1,TRBD1,many,TRBJ2-1
TGTGCCAGCGGCGAAAGGGACAGGGGGTACAATGAGCAGTTCTTC,CASGERDRGYNEQFF,TRBV7-9,TRBD1,NA,TRBJ2-1
TGCAGTGCTAGAGATTCGGGTAGGGGGACTCAGCCCCAGCATTTT,CSARDSGRGTQPQHF,TRBV20-1,NA,NA,TRBJ1-5
TGTGCCGGCAGCTTAGGGACAAACTACTACGAGCAGTACTTC,CAGSLGTNYYEQYF,TRBV13,NA,NA,TRBJ2-7
TGTGCCAGCAGCCGGGGGACTAGCGGGCAGTTCTTC,CASSRGTSGQFF,TRBV4-2,TRBD2,NA,TRBJ2-1
TGTGCCAGCAGATCCGGAACTACCACAGATACGCAGTATTTT,CASRSGTTTDTQYF,TRBV12-3/TRBV12-4,NA,NA,TRBJ2-3
TGTGCCAGCAGCCCCGGGGACCACTCCTACGAGCAGTACTTC,CASSPGDHSYEQYF,TRBV5-6,NA,NA,TRBJ2-7
TGTGCCAGCAGCAGAATCGGGACGGCAACCTACGAGCAGTACTTC,CASSRIGTATYEQYF,TRBV7-2,NA,NA,TRBJ2-7
TGTGCCAGCAGCACCCGGGATTTTGGCAACGAGCAGTACTTC,CASSTRDFGNEQYF,TRBV7-6,NA,few,TRBJ2-7
TGCAGCGTTGAAGGGACTAGCGGGAGTTCAGATACGCAGTATTTT,CSVEGTSGSSDTQYF,TRBV29-1,TRBD2,NA,TRBJ2-3
TGTGCCAGCAGTTCCCCCTGGGATGAGCAGTTCTTC,CASSSPWDEQFF,TRBV28,NA,NA,TRBJ2-1
TGTGCCAGCAGCTTAGGAGGGCCGGGACAGGCAAGGAATGAGCAGTTCTTC,CASSLGGPGQARNEQFF,TRBV7-2,TRBD1,NA,TRBJ2-1
TGTGCCAGCAAATACCGACTGAACACTGAAGCTTTCTTT,CASKYRLNTEAFF,TRBV27,NA,NA,TRBJ1-1
TGCAGTGCTGGACCGAGGACAGGGGGCAATCAGCCCCAGCATTTT,CSAGPRTGGNQPQHF,TRBV20-1,TRBD1,NA,TRBJ1-5
TGCAGTGCTAGAGAGCTCCAGTCGAGGGGAGGTCGGACAGGGGAAAACATTCAGTACTTC,CSARELQSRGGRTGENIQYF,TRBV20-1,TRBD1,NA,TRBJ2-4
TGCAGTGCTAGAGGGGACAGGGGGATCGCAGATACGCAGTATTTT,CSARGDRGIADTQYF,TRBV20-1,TRBD1,NA,TRBJ2-3
TGTGCCACCAGCGCGGCGGGAGGCAATCAGCCCCAGCATTTT,CATSAAGGNQPQHF,TRBV24-1,NA,NA,TRBJ1-5
TGTGCCACCAGTGAATCTAATAGCAACCAGCCCCAGCATTTT,CATSESNSNQPQHF,TRBV24-1,NA,few,TRBJ1-5
TGTGCCAGCTCCGGGAAGGGGGCGGGTGGCTACACTTTC,CASSGKGAGGYTF,TRBV3-1,TRBD1,few,TRBJ1-2
TGCAGTGCTCGAAAGCCTGGGACAGGGCATGAAAAACTGTTTTTT,CSARKPGTGHEKLFF,TRBV20-1,TRBD1,NA,TRBJ1-4
TGTGCCTGGAGCCAGAAGGGGCAGGGGGCCTACGAGCAGTACTTC,CAWSQKGQGAYEQYF,TRBV30,TRBD1,NA,TRBJ2-7
TGTGCCAGCAGTTACTCGGGGACTAGCGGGCTTAGCACAGATACGCAGTATTTT,CASSYSGTSGLSTDTQYF,TRBV6-5,TRBD2,few,TRBJ2-3
TGTGCCAGCAGTCCCCCAGGCCTAGGGGGTCAGCCCCAGCATTTT,CASSPPGLGGQPQHF,TRBV25-1,NA,NA,TRBJ1-5
TGTGCCAGCAGCCCCCGTAGGGCGACCCCAGGCTATGGCTACACCTTC,CASSPRRATPGYGYTF,TRBV12-3/TRBV12-4,NA,NA,TRBJ1-2
TGCGCCAGCAGGGGACTTAGCGGCAACTCCTACAATGAGCAGTTCTTC,CASRGLSGNSYNEQFF,TRBV5-1,NA,many,TRBJ2-1
TGTGCCAGCAGCCAAGATTTTCCGGAGCACACCGGGGAGCTGTTTTTT,CASSQDFPEHTGELFF,TRBV14,NA,few,TRBJ2-2
TGCGCCAGCAGCCTAGGACCGGGACAGGGGAGCGGTGGCTACACCTTC,CASSLGPGQGSGGYTF,TRBV5-1,TRBD1,few,TRBJ1-2
TGTACCAGCAGTTTAGCGACAGGGTACCCAGGACTAGCGGGGTCCTACGAGCAGTACTTC,CTSSLATGYPGLAGSYEQYF,TRBV12-3/TRBV12-4,TRBD2,NA,TRBJ2-7
TGTGCCAGCAGCCCGAGGACGGGCGTAAACTATGGCTACACCTTC,CASSPRTGVNYGYTF,TRBV11-2,NA,few,TRBJ1-2
TGTGCCAGTAGACGAGCGGAACTTAGCACAGATACGCAGTATTTT,CASRRAELSTDTQYF,TRBV6-1,NA,NA,TRBJ2-3
TGCAGTGCTAGAGAGGGCGGGGGAGGCTACAATGAGCAGTTCTTC,CSAREGGGGYNEQFF,TRBV20-1,TRBD2,NA,TRBJ2-1
TGTGCCAGCAGCTTAGTTACCGGGGCGACCTACGAGCAGTACTTC,CASSLVTGATYEQYF,TRBV11-2,NA,NA,TRBJ2-7
TGTGCCAGCAGCGTAGATGACCTTAGACGGGAGGGCCCCAATGAGCAGTTCTTC,CASSVDDLRREGPNEQFF,TRBV9,TRBD2,few,TRBJ2-1
TGTGCCAGCAGTTTGATTTACAGGGGTGAGCAGTACTTC,CASSLIYRGEQYF,TRBV27,TRBD1,NA,TRBJ2-7
TGTGCCACCAAAAATCTATCTGGGGGCTACACCTTC,CATKNLSGGYTF,TRBV24-1,NA,NA,TRBJ1-2
TGTGCCAGCAGGGACAGGGCGGGCTACGAGCAGTACTTC,CASRDRAGYEQYF,TRBV2,TRBD1,few,TRBJ2-7
TGCAGCGTTGAAGCTGGGGGCACTGAAGCTTTCTTT,CSVEAGGTEAFF,TRBV29-1,NA,NA,TRBJ1-1
TGTGCCAGCAGCTTAATATCCGGGACAGGGAGATTCTATGGCTACACCTTC,CASSLISGTGRFYGYTF,TRBV7-9,TRBD1,NA,TRBJ1-2
TGTGCCAGCAGCTACGAAGACAGGGGTCCCTACGAGCAGTACTTC,CASSYEDRGPYEQYF,TRBV7-8,TRBD1,few,TRBJ2-7
TGTGCCAGCAGCCAAGAACCCAGCGCTGGTGAGCAGTTCTTC,CASSQEPSAGEQFF,TRBV4-2,NA,NA,TRBJ2-1
TGCGCCAGCAGCTTCACTCGGGACAGTATTACTGGGGCCAACGTCCTGACTTTC,CASSFTRDSITGANVLTF,TRBV5-1,TRBD1,NA,TRBJ2-6
TGCGCCAGCACCTCGGACAGGAACAATGAAAAACTGTTTTTT,CASTSDRNNEKLFF,TRBV5-1,TRBD1,NA,TRBJ1-4
TGCAGTGCTAGAGGCCCCCTTGCGGGAGCAACTAGCACAGATACGCAGTATTTT,CSARGPLAGATSTDTQYF,TRBV20-1,TRBD2,NA,TRBJ2-3
TGCGCCAGCAGCTTGGCCGGGCCCATCAATGAAAAACTGTTTTTT,CASSLAGPINEKLFF,TRBV5-1,NA,NA,TRBJ1-4
TGTGCCAGCAGCCCCCTTACCGAGATCGGCTATGGCTACACCTTC,CASSPLTEIGYGYTF,TRBV14,NA,NA,TRBJ1-2
TGCAGTGCTTCCCACCGGGGACTAGCGGTCCCAAATGAGCAGTTCTTC,CSASHRGLAVPNEQFF,TRBV20-1,TRBD2,NA,TRBJ2-1
TGTGCCAGCAGCTTGGGTTTCGGTGGGGAGCAGTACTTC,CASSLGFGGEQYF,TRBV5-6,NA,NA,TRBJ2-7
TGTGCCAGCACTCCCGGGACAGCTCTTTATAATTCACCCCTCCACTTT,CASTPGTALYNSPLHF,TRBV12-3/TRBV12-4,TRBD1,few,TRBJ1-6
TGTGCCAGCAGTGAATTCGGGACCGCTATTGGGACCCAGTACTTC,CASSEFGTAIGTQYF,TRBV6-1,NA,many,TRBJ2-5
TGTGCCAGCAGCGTCTCCGGAGGGGGGAGGAAGAATTCACCCCTCCACTTT,CASSVSGGGRKNSPLHF,TRBV9,NA,NA,TRBJ1-6
TGCAGTGCTAGATCCCGGGACCGAAACTATGGCTACACCTTC,CSARSRDRNYGYTF,TRBV20-1,NA,NA,TRBJ1-2